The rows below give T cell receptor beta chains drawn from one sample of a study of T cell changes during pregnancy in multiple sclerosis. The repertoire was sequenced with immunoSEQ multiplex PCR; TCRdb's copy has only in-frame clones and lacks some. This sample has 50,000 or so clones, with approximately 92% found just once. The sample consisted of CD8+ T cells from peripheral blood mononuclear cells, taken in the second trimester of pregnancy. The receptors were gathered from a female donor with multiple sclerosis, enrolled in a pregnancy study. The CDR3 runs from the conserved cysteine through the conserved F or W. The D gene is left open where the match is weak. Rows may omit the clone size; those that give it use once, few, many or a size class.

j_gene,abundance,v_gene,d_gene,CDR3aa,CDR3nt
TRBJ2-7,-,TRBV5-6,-,CASSYGTNHEQYF,TGTGCCAGCAGCTACGGGACAAACCACGAGCAGTACTTC
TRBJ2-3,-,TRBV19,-,CASSTFPGDTDTQYF,TGTGCCAGTAGTACCTTTCCGGGGGACACAGATACGCAGTATTTT
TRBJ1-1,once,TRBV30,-,CAWSVGVTEAFF,TGTGCCTGGAGTGTAGGGGTTACTGAAGCTTTCTTT
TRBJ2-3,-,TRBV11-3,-,CASSSGLIGTQYF,TGTGCCAGCAGTTCAGGACTAATTGGTACGCAGTATTTT
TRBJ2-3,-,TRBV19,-,CASSTLAEYTQYF,TGTGCCAGTAGTACGTTAGCGGAATATACGCAGTATTTT
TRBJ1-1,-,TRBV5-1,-,CASSWRANTEAFF,TGCGCCAGCAGCTGGCGGGCCAACACTGAAGCTTTCTTT
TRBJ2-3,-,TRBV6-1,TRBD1,CASSGTGGADTQYF,TGTGCCAGCAGTGGGACAGGGGGCGCAGATACGCAGTATTTT
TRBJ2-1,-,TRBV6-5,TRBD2,CASSYSTTSQNEQFF,TGTGCCAGCAGTTACTCCACGACTAGCCAAAATGAGCAGTTCTTC
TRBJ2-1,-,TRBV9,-,CASSVSNEQFF,TGTGCCAGCAGCGTCTCCAATGAGCAGTTCTTC
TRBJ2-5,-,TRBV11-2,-,CASSFEGGETQYF,TGTGCCAGCAGCTTCGAGGGCGGGGAGACCCAGTACTTC
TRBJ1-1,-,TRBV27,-,CASSFYGQEAFF,TGTGCCAGCAGTTTTTACGGACAAGAAGCTTTCTTT
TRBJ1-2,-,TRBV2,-,CASRSQGTNYGYTF,TGTGCCAGCAGATCTCAGGGGACTAACTATGGCTACACCTTC
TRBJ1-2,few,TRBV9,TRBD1,CASSETMTGGAYGYTF,TGTGCCAGCAGCGAAACGATGACAGGGGGCGCCTATGGCTACACCTTC
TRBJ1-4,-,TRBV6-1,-,CASIAMEKLFF,TGTGCCAGCATTGCGATGGAAAAACTGTTTTTT
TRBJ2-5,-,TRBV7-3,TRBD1,CASSAGTGPGETQYF,TGTGCCAGCAGTGCCGGGACAGGGCCGGGTGAGACCCAGTACTTC
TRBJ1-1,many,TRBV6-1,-,CASSELQGAEAFF,TGTGCCAGCAGTGAACTACAGGGCGCTGAAGCTTTCTTT
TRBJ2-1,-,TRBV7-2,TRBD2,CASSLTSGEIEPQFF,TGTGCCAGCAGCTTAACTAGCGGGGAGATAGAACCCCAGTTCTTC
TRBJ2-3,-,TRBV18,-,CASSPPLQQGNTDTQYF,TGTGCCAGCTCACCTCCTCTCCAGCAGGGAAACACAGATACGCAGTATTTT
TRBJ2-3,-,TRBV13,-,CASSSLADTQYF,TGTGCCAGCAGTTCCCTCGCAGATACGCAGTATTTT
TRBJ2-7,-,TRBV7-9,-,CASSSALYEQYF,TGTGCCAGCAGCTCTGCGCTCTACGAGCAGTACTTC
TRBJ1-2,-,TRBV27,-,CASSLGGVHTYGYTF,TGTGCCAGCAGTTTGGGCGGGGTTCATACCTATGGCTACACCTTC
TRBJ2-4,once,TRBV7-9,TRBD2,CASSFAGGGGNIQYF,TGTGCCAGCAGCTTTGCGGGAGGGGGAGGGAACATTCAGTACTTC
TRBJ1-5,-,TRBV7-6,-,CASSLGDGGQPQHF,TGTGCCAGCAGCTTAGGAGACGGGGGGCAGCCCCAGCATTTT
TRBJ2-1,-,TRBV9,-,CASSVQDSYNEQFF,TGTGCCAGCAGCGTCCAGGACTCCTACAATGAGCAGTTCTTC
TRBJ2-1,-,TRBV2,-,CASTPENEQFF,TGTGCCAGCACGCCGGAGAATGAGCAGTTCTTC
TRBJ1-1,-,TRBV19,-,CASAPGGMNTEAFF,TGTGCCAGCGCCCCTGGAGGGATGAACACTGAAGCTTTCTTT
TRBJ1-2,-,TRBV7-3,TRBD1,CASSPGDREEHGYTF,TGTGCCAGCAGCCCAGGGGACAGGGAGGAGCATGGCTACACCTTC
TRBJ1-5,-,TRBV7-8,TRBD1,CASKFSGGAGQPQHF,TGTGCCAGCAAATTTTCAGGGGGCGCAGGTCAGCCCCAGCATTTT
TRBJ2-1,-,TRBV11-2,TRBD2,CASSWTSGGNEQFF,TGTGCCAGCAGTTGGACTAGCGGGGGCAATGAGCAGTTCTTC
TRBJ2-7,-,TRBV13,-,CASSSGDRDGQYF,TGTGCCAGCAGCTCGGGAGACAGGGATGGGCAGTACTTC
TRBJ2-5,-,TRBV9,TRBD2,CASSVGGRGTGETQYF,TGTGCCAGCAGCGTAGGAGGGCGGGGGACTGGAGAGACCCAGTACTTC
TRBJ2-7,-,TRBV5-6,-,CASSLGGDTYEQYF,TGTGCCAGCAGCTTGGGAGGGGACACCTACGAGCAGTACTTC
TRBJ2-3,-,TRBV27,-,CASSSTGHPRSTDTQYF,TGTGCCAGCAGTTCTACCGGCCACCCGAGGAGCACAGATACGCAGTATTTT
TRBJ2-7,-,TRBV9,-,CASSQFRAGYEQYF,TGTGCCAGCAGCCAGTTCAGGGCTGGTTACGAGCAGTACTTC
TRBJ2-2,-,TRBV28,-,CASHPRGNTGELFF,TGTGCCAGCCACCCGAGAGGTAACACCGGGGAGCTGTTTTTT
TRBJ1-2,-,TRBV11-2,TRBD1,CASSTTGTGFHGYTF,TGTGCCAGCAGCACCACGGGGACAGGGTTTCATGGCTACACCTTC
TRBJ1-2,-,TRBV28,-,CASSGAGLEGYTF,TGTGCCAGCAGTGGTGCGGGGCTAGAGGGCTACACCTTC
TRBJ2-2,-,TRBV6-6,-,CASSYLQRSLGELFF,TGTGCCAGCAGTTACCTGCAGCGATCGTTAGGGGAGCTGTTTTTT
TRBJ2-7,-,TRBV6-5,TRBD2,CASSYLAGGPQEQYF,TGTGCCAGCAGTTACCTGGCGGGAGGGCCCCAAGAGCAGTACTTC
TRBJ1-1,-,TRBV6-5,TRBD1,CASSYTGQGSNTEAFF,TGTGCCAGCAGTTACACGGGACAGGGTTCCAACACTGAAGCTTTCTTT
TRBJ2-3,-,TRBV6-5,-,CASSYNGANTQYF,TGTGCCAGCAGTTACAATGGGGCCAATACGCAGTATTTT
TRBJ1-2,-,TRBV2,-,CASSEFGPNF,TGTGCCAGCAGTGAATTTGGCCCCAACTTC
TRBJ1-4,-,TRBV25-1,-,CASRPGGVGEKLFF,TGTGCCAGCCGCCCGGGAGGGGTTGGTGAAAAACTGTTTTTT
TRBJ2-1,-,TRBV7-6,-,CASSQNRGLSNEQFF,TGTGCCAGCAGCCAGAACAGGGGACTCTCCAATGAGCAGTTCTTC
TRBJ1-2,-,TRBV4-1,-,CASSQRTSYGYTF,TGCGCCAGCAGCCAACGGACATCGTATGGCTACACCTTC
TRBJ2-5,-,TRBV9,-,CASSPGAALLYF,TGTGCCAGCAGCCCTGGGGCGGCGCTACTCTACTTC
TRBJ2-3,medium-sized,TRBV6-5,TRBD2,CASSYGGGSTDTQYF,TGTGCCAGCAGTTACGGGGGGGGGAGCACAGATACGCAGTATTTT
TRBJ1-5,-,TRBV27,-,CASREGFGQPQHF,TGTGCCAGCAGGGAGGGGTTTGGTCAGCCCCAGCATTTT
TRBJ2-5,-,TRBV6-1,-,CASTLLGGGITQYF,TGTGCCAGCACACTTCTGGGAGGGGGGATAACCCAGTACTTC
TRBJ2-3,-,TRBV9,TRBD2,CASSGGTSVTDTQYF,TGTGCCAGCAGCGGCGGGACTAGCGTGACAGATACGCAGTATTTT
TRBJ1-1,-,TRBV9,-,CASSPGINTEAFF,TGTGCCAGCAGCCCAGGGATTAACACTGAAGCTTTCTTT
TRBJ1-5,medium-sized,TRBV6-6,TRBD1,CASNTGDSNQPQHF,TGTGCCAGCAACACAGGGGATAGCAATCAGCCCCAGCATTTT
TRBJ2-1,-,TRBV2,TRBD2,CASNLGGAYNEQFF,TGTGCCAGCAATCTCGGGGGGGCATACAATGAGCAGTTCTTC
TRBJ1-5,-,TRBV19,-,CASSIGPVYSNQPQHF,TGTGCCAGTAGTATAGGGCCAGTGTATAGCAATCAGCCCCAGCATTTT
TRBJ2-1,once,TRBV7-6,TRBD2,CASSLLAGAYNEQFF,TGTGCCAGCAGCTTGCTAGCGGGGGCCTACAATGAGCAGTTCTTC
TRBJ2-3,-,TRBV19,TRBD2,CASSRLAGGGTDTQYF,TGTGCCAGTAGCCGACTAGCGGGGGGAGGCACAGATACGCAGTATTTT
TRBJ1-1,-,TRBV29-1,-,CSVEEWAQGNTEAFF,TGCAGCGTTGAAGAGTGGGCCCAGGGGAACACTGAAGCTTTCTTT
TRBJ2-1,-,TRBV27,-,CASSRGNEQFF,TGTGCCAGCAGCCGCGGGAATGAGCAGTTCTTC
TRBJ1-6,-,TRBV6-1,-,CASSAGSSYNSPLHF,TGTGCCAGCAGTGCTGGGAGCTCCTATAATTCACCCCTCCACTTT
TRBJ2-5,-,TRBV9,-,CASSAEGGGGETQYF,TGTGCCAGCAGCGCCGAGGGTGGGGGAGGAGAGACCCAGTACTTC